A selection of T cell receptor beta chains follows, all from one sample in a study of metastatic and nonmetastatic thyroid tumors. TCRdb re-analyzed the PCR reads through MiXCR. This sample has approximately 12,000 clones, with about 21% found just once. Source material: adjacent normal tissue. The receptors were gathered from a female donor with papillary thyroid cancer or a benign thyroid nodule (not recorded which). Some clones in this sample may be carry-over from other donors' samples. The CDR3 runs from the conserved cysteine through the conserved F or W. Clone size appears in some rows only: once, few, many, or a class for an expanded clone.

V gene | clone size | CDR3 protein
TRBV7-9 | many | CASSLDFSSTDTQYF
TRBV27 | medium-sized | CASSLTENQPQHF
TRBV7-8 | . | CASSPGDRTYEQYF
TRBV27 | medium-sized | CASSLSPWTAGNTIYF
TRBV7-3 | once | CASSLDLRGIQYF
TRBV7-6 | . | CASSLYCDPGETQYF
TRBV12-3/TRBV12-4 | . | CASSWGDRGIYEQYF
TRBV19 | medium-sized | CASSMVDGINYGYTF
TRBV27 | few | CASSSGSGPTPYEQYF
TRBV7-9 | medium-sized | CASSLGGKGYTF
TRBV12-3/TRBV12-4 | medium-sized | CASSTPTNALPEQFF
TRBV6-1 | few | CARSPSRELRETQYF
TRBV5-1 | . | CASSLNGYNEQFF
TRBV12-3/TRBV12-4 | medium-sized | CASSSPGTGRNEQFF
TRBV5-1 | . | CASSCIGGASRGAVF
TRBV19 | many | CASSMRADQPQHF
TRBV20-1 | many | CSAQDTSGSVEQYF
TRBV28 | few | CASSQGWTGTFPRAFF
TRBV2 | . | CASSVQGLTGELFF
TRBV7-6 | once | CASSFGTRIDRELFF
TRBV28 | few | CASHPIAATSSYEQYF
TRBV6-1 | few | CASSIGQATSNYGYTF
TRBV20-1 | . | CSANEAPNSPLHF
TRBV9 | . | CASSVELGGTVWTVEQFF
TRBV11-2 | . | CASSLGYSDPYNEQFF
TRBV2 | many | CAGQPGTSGIGTQYF
TRBV7-6 | medium-sized | CASSLGGRGYEQYF
TRBV7-2 | many | CASSLTAGTGELFF
TRBV20-1 | many | CSARDWINDRRDQPQHF
TRBV9 | . | CASSVDPSGTGYGYTF
TRBV5-4 | many | CASSPFRVSETQYF
TRBV5-6 | . | CASSLTLLGADGEAFF
TRBV5-1 | medium-sized | CASSLDGTDSPLHF
TRBV20-1 | . | CSARAQGIGGGYTF
TRBV7-8 | many | CASSSTGGAEKLFF
TRBV4-2 | . | CASSLVTSVDYDQYF
TRBV12-3/TRBV12-4 | many | CASSLVGYGTKNIQYF
TRBV24-1 | medium-sized | CATSDSGTGGVREQYF
TRBV11-1 | medium-sized | CASSGFWTGSSYEQYF
TRBV14 | once | CASRIDGSGGYTF
TRBV27 | few | CASSLRVGLSVEQFF
TRBV7-2 | few | CASSFFYNEQFF
TRBV30 | . | CAWSLGTQAQPQHF
TRBV20-1 | . | CSARDPGRGPENNSPLHF
TRBV20-1 | . | CSAPGPMAYEQYF
TRBV29-1 | few | CSVVRLAGAGYEQYF
TRBV6-5 | . | CASSYTQLAGNYEQYF
TRBV11-2 | . | CASSLLPRGPAYGYTF
TRBV27 | medium-sized | CASGPAAGFQPQHF
TRBV10-3 | few | CAIGGGSHEHYF
TRBV30 | many | CAWSVSGVPGNTIYF
TRBV2 | medium-sized | CASSEQGVGNQPQHF
TRBV6-1 | medium-sized | CASSGGYEQYF
TRBV11-2 | many | CASSPPTSGSYNEQFF
TRBV20-1 | . | CSVIPGPGAEAFF
TRBV6-1 | few | CASSDDSVNYYEQYF
TRBV3-1 | many | CASSRRRNEQFF